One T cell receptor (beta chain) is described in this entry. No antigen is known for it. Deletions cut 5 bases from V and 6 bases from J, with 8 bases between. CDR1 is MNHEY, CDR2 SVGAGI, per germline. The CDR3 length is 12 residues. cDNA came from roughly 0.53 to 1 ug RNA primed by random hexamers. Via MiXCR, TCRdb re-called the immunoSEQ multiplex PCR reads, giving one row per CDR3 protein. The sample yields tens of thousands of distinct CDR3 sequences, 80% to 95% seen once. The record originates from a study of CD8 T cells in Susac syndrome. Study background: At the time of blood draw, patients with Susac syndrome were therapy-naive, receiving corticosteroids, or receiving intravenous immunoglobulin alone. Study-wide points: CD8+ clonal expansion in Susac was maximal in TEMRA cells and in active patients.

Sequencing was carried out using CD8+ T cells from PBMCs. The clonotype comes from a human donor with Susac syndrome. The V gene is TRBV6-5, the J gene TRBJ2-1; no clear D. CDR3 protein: CASSREGNEQFF. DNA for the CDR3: TGTGCCAGCAGTCGTGAAGGCAATGAGCAGTTCTTC.